This T cell receptor beta chain emerged from a study of blood T cells in healthy people across ages. For the second PCR, which ran for about 7 to 11 cycles, a sample-barcoded 5' primer and a J-beta primer mix were used. TCRdb passed the 5' RACE reads through MiXCR, listing each CDR3 protein once. The top ten clones hold roughly 3.6% of a sample with over 600,000 distinct CDR3 sequences, roughly 20% of them seen once. Per germline, CDR1 DFQATT and CDR2 SNEGSKA (reference sequence). CDR3 length: 14 amino acids. Of note for this clonotype: The junction and the germline gene differ at one end; a read error may be behind it.

Total RNA, at least 5.5 micrograms per sample, came from PBMCs. This sequence joins TRBV20-1 and TRBJ2-2, with a tentative D call TRBD2 (5 bases). Material for sequencing was blood. The receptor comes from a man aged 65 to 85 in good health. In nucleotides, the CDR3 is TGCAGTGCTAGTCGGGAAACGAACACCGGGAAGCTGTTTTTT. Its translation: CSASRETNTGKLFF.